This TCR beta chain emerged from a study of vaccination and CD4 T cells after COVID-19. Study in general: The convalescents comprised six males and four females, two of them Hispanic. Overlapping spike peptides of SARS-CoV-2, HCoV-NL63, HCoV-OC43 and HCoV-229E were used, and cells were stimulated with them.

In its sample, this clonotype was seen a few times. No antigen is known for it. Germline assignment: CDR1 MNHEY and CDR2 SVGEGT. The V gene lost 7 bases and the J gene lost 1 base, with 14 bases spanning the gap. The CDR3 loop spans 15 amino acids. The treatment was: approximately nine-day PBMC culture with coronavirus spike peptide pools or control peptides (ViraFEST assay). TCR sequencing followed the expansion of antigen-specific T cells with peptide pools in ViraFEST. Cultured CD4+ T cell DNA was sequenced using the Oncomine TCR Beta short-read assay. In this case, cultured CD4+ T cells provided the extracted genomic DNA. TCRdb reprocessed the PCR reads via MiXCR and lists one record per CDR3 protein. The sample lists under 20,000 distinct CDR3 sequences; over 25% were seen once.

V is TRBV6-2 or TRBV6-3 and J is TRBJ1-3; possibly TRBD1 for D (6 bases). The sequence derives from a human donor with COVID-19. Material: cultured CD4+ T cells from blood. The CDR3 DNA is TGTGCCAGCAATATCGCAGGGGAGTCTGGAAACACCATATATTTT. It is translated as CASNIAGESGNTIYF.